The clone carrying this TCR beta chain was counted between two and nine times. The V end was cut by 4 bases, the J end by 0 bases, with 16 bases between. Germline V gene data show CDR1 as LGHDT and CDR2 as YNNKEL (reference sequence). CDR3 size: 16 residues. Template switching added a universal primer binding site, and final cDNA carried unique molecular identifiers. TCRdb called the 5' RACE reads again in MiXCR, with one record for every CDR3 protein. The table has about 900,000 distinct CDR3 sequences, about 12% seen once. The record originates from a study of identical twins. This sample was also put to use in a study of yellow fever vaccine responses in identical twins.

V gene TRBV3-1 combines with J gene TRBJ2-7, with a weak D call TRBD2 (5 bases). The receptor comes from a young woman in good health. The source material was PBMCs. The CDR3 DNA is TGTGCCAGCAGCCGAGCGGCAGCTTCGAGCTCCTACGAGCAGTACTTC. Residues: CASSRAAASSSYEQYF.